This T cell receptor beta chain comes out of a study of blood T cell repertoires in COVID-19. Study-level background: Sites across the United States, Italy and Spain contributed samples from acute and convalescent COVID-19. T cells, B-cell-depleted T cells, or PBMCs provided the cDNA or gDNA that served as material.

Under the authors' procedure: For nucleated cells, counts were estimated from reference gene primer amplification. Sequencing used immunoSEQ multiplex PCR; TCRdb keeps in-frame clones, though not all of them. V and J calls and clone size are as listed in that table; D and trimming were resolved from the DNA. Among approximately 150,000 clones listed, roughly 81% were seen once. The germline gives CDR1 MNHEY, CDR2 SVGAGI. Trimming removed 6 bases from V and 1 base from J, with 11 bases in between. This CDR3 region has 14 residues. The chain joins TRBV6-5 to TRBJ2-3; tentatively, D is TRBD2 (6 bases). The sequenced sample consisted of peripheral blood. This receptor was obtained from a human donor with acute or convalescent COVID-19. The donor label of this sample is uncertain. The CDR3 reads CASSSREGTDTQYF. For the CDR3, the DNA is TGTGCCAGCAGCTCCAGGGAGGGCACAGATACGCAGTATTTT.